This is a list of T cell receptor beta chains from one sample in a study of cytomegalovirus exposure and HLA in healthy donors. Clones were read by immunoSEQ multiplex PCR, and TCRdb kept only the in-frame ones, dropping some. Of about 200,000 clones in the sample, 65% to 80% were seen once. The sequencing sample was made of PBMCs. These receptors were taken from a woman aged 40-49 years in good health and CMV-seronegative. CDR3s include the opening cysteine and the closing phenylalanine or tryptophan. The order of the fields is J gene, clone size, D gene, V gene, CDR3 protein, CDR3 DNA. D genes are given only for firm matches. For some rows the clone size is stated as once, few or many, or as a class when expanded; others skip it.

TRBJ1-3	NA	NA	TRBV7-9	CASSPGGSSGNTIYF	TGTGCCAGCAGCCCCGGGGGGAGCTCTGGAAACACCATATATTTT
TRBJ2-3	NA	TRBD2	TRBV5-1	CASSWSGSEADTQYF	TGCGCCAGCAGCTGGAGCGGGAGCGAGGCAGATACGCAGTATTTT
TRBJ1-4	NA	NA	TRBV6-5	CASSPRRVRGEKLFF	TGTGCCAGCAGCCCCCGGAGGGTAAGGGGTGAAAAACTGTTTTTT
TRBJ1-6	NA	NA	TRBV5-6	CASSSVGGLNSPLHF	TGTGCCAGCAGCTCGGTCGGAGGGTTGAATTCACCCCTCCACTTT
TRBJ1-1	few	NA	TRBV2	CASISKEVLWDTEAFF	TGTGCCAGCATCTCTAAGGAGGTGCTTTGGGACACTGAAGCTTTCTTT
TRBJ1-1	few	NA	TRBV6-4	CASSVYLNTEAFF	TGTGCCAGCAGCGTTTACTTGAACACTGAAGCTTTCTTT
TRBJ1-1	NA	NA	TRBV19	CASSMTGGDTEAFF	TGTGCCAGTAGTATGACAGGTGGGGACACTGAAGCTTTCTTT
TRBJ2-1	NA	TRBD2	TRBV5-6	CASSLNLAGALNEQFF	TGTGCCAGCAGCCTAAACCTAGCGGGAGCTCTAAATGAGCAGTTCTTC
TRBJ1-6	NA	NA	TRBV7-2	CASSSTGNYNSPLHF	TGTGCCAGCAGCTCTACCGGGAACTATAATTCACCCCTCCACTTT
TRBJ1-4	NA	NA	TRBV6-4	CAAIAGPGRGVNEKLFF	TGTGCCGCTATTGCGGGGCCAGGGAGAGGGGTGAATGAAAAACTGTTTTTT
TRBJ1-3	NA	NA	TRBV30	CAWSFGGSGNTIYF	TGTGCCTGGAGTTTCGGGGGTTCTGGAAACACCATATATTTT
TRBJ2-1	NA	TRBD1	TRBV9	CASSVGQGMDNEQFF	TGTGCCAGCAGCGTAGGACAGGGGATGGACAATGAGCAGTTCTTC
TRBJ1-1	NA	TRBD1	TRBV14	CASSQDRWDRGPEAFF	TGTGCCAGCAGCCAAGATCGGTGGGACAGGGGGCCTGAAGCTTTCTTT
TRBJ2-3	NA	NA	TRBV5-6	CASSLLAGTRTDTQYF	TGTGCCAGCAGCTTGCTGGCGGGAACACGGACAGATACGCAGTATTTT
TRBJ2-1	few	TRBD2	TRBV5-6	CASSPGLAPREEQFF	TGTGCCAGCAGCCCAGGACTAGCGCCCCGGGAGGAGCAGTTCTTC
TRBJ2-1	NA	NA	TRBV10-3	CAISGGQGAGGYNEQFF	TGTGCCATCAGCGGGGGGCAGGGGGCAGGGGGCTACAATGAGCAGTTCTTC
TRBJ2-5	once	TRBD2	TRBV5-6	CASSLMTSGRGETQYF	TGTGCCAGCAGCTTAATGACTAGCGGGAGAGGAGAGACCCAGTACTTC
TRBJ2-1	NA	NA	TRBV19	CASKAGLTYNEQFF	TGTGCCAGTAAAGCGGGCCTTACCTACAATGAGCAGTTCTTC
TRBJ2-1	NA	TRBD2	TRBV7-7	CASSLDELAGGGEQFF	TGTGCTAGCAGCTTAGACGAACTAGCGGGAGGTGGGGAGCAGTTCTTC
TRBJ1-5	NA	TRBD1	TRBV7-8	CASWRGTGALGQPQHF	TGTGCCAGCTGGCGCGGGACAGGGGCCCTAGGTCAGCCCCAGCATTTT
TRBJ2-1	NA	NA	TRBV27	CASSVLRDNEQFF	TGTGCCAGCAGTGTCCTTCGGGACAATGAGCAGTTCTTC
TRBJ2-7	NA	NA	TRBV14	CASSSRTVQAFYEQYF	TGTGCCAGCAGCTCCCGCACAGTTCAGGCCTTCTACGAGCAGTACTTC
TRBJ1-1	NA	NA	TRBV29-1	CSVVNYRRNTEAFF	TGCAGCGTTGTAAACTACAGGAGGAACACTGAAGCTTTCTTT
TRBJ2-7	NA	NA	TRBV19	CASSTQGYEQYF	TGTGCCAGTAGTACACAGGGCTACGAGCAGTACTTC
TRBJ2-1	NA	TRBD2	TRBV4-3	CASSLEGGRAYNEQFF	TGCGCCAGCAGCCTAGAAGGCGGGAGAGCCTACAATGAGCAGTTCTTC
TRBJ2-7	NA	TRBD1	TRBV6-1	CASRLTQGYSYEQYF	TGTGCCAGCAGGTTAACACAGGGGTACTCCTACGAGCAGTACTTC
TRBJ2-6	NA	TRBD1	TRBV7-3	CASSPRQGSLSGANVLTF	TGTGCCAGCAGCCCCCGACAGGGGTCCCTGTCTGGGGCCAACGTCCTGACTTTC
TRBJ2-1	NA	NA	TRBV20-1	CSGGSYNEQFF	TGCAGTGGCGGCTCCTACAATGAGCAGTTCTTC
TRBJ1-1	NA	NA	TRBV7-9	CASSPLQTTNTEAFF	TGTGCCAGCAGCCCCCTACAGACCACGAACACTGAAGCTTTCTTT
TRBJ2-4	NA	NA	TRBV7-9	CASSLGGTNLNIQYF	TGTGCCAGCAGCTTAGGGGGGACAAACCTAAACATTCAGTACTTC
TRBJ1-2	few	TRBD1	TRBV5-1	CASSSALTTGDYGYTF	TGCGCCAGCAGCTCCGCTCTTACGACAGGGGACTATGGCTACACCTTC
TRBJ1-2	NA	NA	TRBV21-1	CASTPREGNYGYTF	TGTGCCAGCACCCCCCGGGAGGGAAACTATGGCTACACCTTC
TRBJ1-2	few	NA	TRBV2	CASSDVSGIGGYTF	TGTGCCAGCAGTGATGTATCGGGTATTGGTGGCTACACCTTC
TRBJ2-1	few	TRBD2	TRBV7-7	CASSNPGLASEQFF	TGTGCCAGCAGCAACCCGGGACTAGCATCCGAGCAGTTCTTC
TRBJ1-4	few	NA	TRBV14	CASSPRALTGEKLFF	TGTGCCAGCAGCCCCCGGGCCCTTACGGGGGAAAAACTGTTTTTT
TRBJ2-5	NA	TRBD1	TRBV4-2	CASSQDRSDRDETQYF	TGTGCCAGCAGCCAAGATAGGTCCGACAGGGATGAGACCCAGTACTTC
TRBJ1-1	NA	NA	TRBV19	CASSTGPANTEAFF	TGTGCCAGTAGTACAGGCCCTGCGAACACTGAAGCTTTCTTT
TRBJ1-2	NA	TRBD1	TRBV6-6	CASRRDRGKAGYTF	TGTGCCAGCAGACGCGACAGGGGAAAGGCTGGCTACACCTTC
TRBJ1-1	once	NA	TRBV19	CASSIAGAITEAFF	TGTGCCAGTAGTATAGCAGGGGCGATCACTGAAGCTTTCTTT
TRBJ1-1	NA	TRBD1	TRBV19	CASSSGQGVNTEAFF	TGTGCCAGTAGTTCCGGACAGGGGGTGAACACTGAAGCTTTCTTT
TRBJ2-1	NA	TRBD2	TRBV19	CASSIGLRGGRDGSYNEQFF	TGTGCCAGTAGTATTGGGTTACGAGGCGGGAGGGACGGCTCCTACAATGAGCAGTTCTTC
TRBJ2-7	NA	TRBD2	TRBV27	CASRRSGSLYEQYF	TGTGCCAGCCGGCGAAGCGGGAGTCTTTACGAGCAGTACTTC
TRBJ2-1	NA	TRBD2	TRBV6-6	CASSSLGLSNNEQFF	TGTGCCAGCAGTTCCCTGGGACTATCGAATAATGAGCAGTTCTTC
TRBJ1-2	NA	NA	TRBV7-6	CASSLKYRDPFGYTF	TGTGCCAGCAGCTTAAAGTACAGGGACCCTTTTGGCTACACCTTC
TRBJ1-2	NA	TRBD1	TRBV5-6	CASSLATGANYGYTF	TGTGCCAGCAGCTTAGCGACAGGGGCTAACTATGGCTACACCTTC
TRBJ1-2	NA	NA	TRBV11-2	CASSLGGAAANYGYTF	TGTGCCAGCAGCTTAGGTGGGGCAGCAGCTAACTATGGCTACACCTTC
TRBJ2-1	NA	NA	TRBV11-3	CASTQGLSSYNEQFF	TGTGCCAGCACCCAAGGACTAAGCTCCTACAATGAGCAGTTCTTC
TRBJ2-2	NA	TRBD1	TRBV5-6	CASSLVGQGVTGELFF	TGTGCCAGCAGCTTGGTGGGACAGGGGGTCACCGGGGAGCTGTTTTTT
TRBJ1-1	NA	NA	TRBV11-2	CASSYGWGGSDTEAFF	TGTGCCAGCAGCTATGGGTGGGGGGGAAGCGACACTGAAGCTTTCTTT